This is a list of T cell receptor beta chains from one sample in a study of human T cells and chemical hapten exposure. Each CDR3 protein is one row after TCRdb ran MiXCR on the RACE reads. The data contain tens of thousands of distinct CDR3 sequences, 5.5% of them singletons. Sample: whole blood. The receptors shown here come from a human donor in good health. Some clones in this sample may be carry-over from other donors' samples. CDR3s include the opening cysteine and the closing phenylalanine or tryptophan. The order of the fields is D gene, J gene, V gene, clone size, CDR3 DNA, CDR3 protein. D genes are given only for firm matches. Only some rows state a clone size, as once, few, many or a class for expanded clones.

d_call: TRBD2
j_call: TRBJ2-1
v_call: TRBV28
clone_size: many
cdr3_nt: TGTGCCAGCAGTTTTCGCGGGAGGATCTACAATGAGCAGTTCTTC
cdr3_aa: CASSFRGRIYNEQFF

d_call: NA
j_call: TRBJ1-1
v_call: TRBV5-6
clone_size: many
cdr3_nt: TGTGCCAGCAGCCCACCTCCCGGCAGGACGAACACTGAAGCTTTCTTT
cdr3_aa: CASSPPPGRTNTEAFF

d_call: NA
j_call: TRBJ1-1
v_call: TRBV5-6
clone_size: NA
cdr3_nt: TGTGCCAGCAGCCTACTTTTTAGGGGGGAAGCTTTCTTT
cdr3_aa: CASSLLFRGEAFF

d_call: NA
j_call: TRBJ1-2
v_call: TRBV5-1
clone_size: many
cdr3_nt: TGCGCCAGCAGCTTGGAAGCACAGGCGAACCTTAACTATGGCTACACCTTC
cdr3_aa: CASSLEAQANLNYGYTF

d_call: NA
j_call: TRBJ2-1
v_call: TRBV7-6
clone_size: many
cdr3_nt: TGTGCCAGCAGCTCCTTCGGTGGGGGTTCCTACAATGAGCAGTTCTTC
cdr3_aa: CASSSFGGGSYNEQFF

d_call: NA
j_call: TRBJ1-6
v_call: TRBV7-2
clone_size: many
cdr3_nt: TGTGCCAGCAGCTTAGCGATTAATTCACCCCTCCACTTT
cdr3_aa: CASSLAINSPLHF

d_call: TRBD1
j_call: TRBJ2-7
v_call: TRBV11-2
clone_size: NA
cdr3_nt: TGTGCCAGCAGCTTAGATGGAGGGACAGGGTACTTC
cdr3_aa: CASSLDGGTGYF

d_call: NA
j_call: TRBJ1-1
v_call: TRBV5-5
clone_size: few
cdr3_nt: TGTGCCAGCAGCTTGGCGGGGGGGCTAATGAACACTGAAGCTTTCTTT
cdr3_aa: CASSLAGGLMNTEAFF

d_call: TRBD2
j_call: TRBJ2-3
v_call: TRBV5-1
clone_size: many
cdr3_nt: TGCGCCAGCAGCTCTCTGGGGGGGGAGTCCACAGATACGCAGTATTTT
cdr3_aa: CASSSLGGESTDTQYF

d_call: NA
j_call: TRBJ2-1
v_call: TRBV6-6
clone_size: many
cdr3_nt: TGTGCCAGCAGCCCGACAGGGAGGAGAGGGTCGGTGGAGCAGTTCTTC
cdr3_aa: CASSPTGRRGSVEQFF

d_call: TRBD2
j_call: TRBJ2-7
v_call: TRBV20-1
clone_size: few
cdr3_nt: TGCAGTGCTTTCTCGCGCGGGGGAAGCGAGCAGTACTTC
cdr3_aa: CSAFSRGGSEQYF

d_call: TRBD2
j_call: TRBJ2-7
v_call: TRBV20-1
clone_size: NA
cdr3_nt: TGCAGTGCTAGAGTACCGGCGGGAGTAACTCGTGAGCAGCACTTC
cdr3_aa: CSARVPAGVTREQHF

d_call: NA
j_call: TRBJ1-6
v_call: TRBV5-6
clone_size: NA
cdr3_nt: TGTGCCAGCAGCTTGCAGAGCTCCTATAATTCACCCCTCCACTTT
cdr3_aa: CASSLQSSYNSPLHF

d_call: TRBD1
j_call: TRBJ2-2
v_call: TRBV6-6
clone_size: many
cdr3_nt: TGTGCCAGCAGTCCTGGACAGGGGGACGGCACCGGGGAGCTGTTTTTT
cdr3_aa: CASSPGQGDGTGELFF

d_call: NA
j_call: TRBJ1-5
v_call: TRBV28
clone_size: NA
cdr3_nt: TGTGCCAGCAGGAACAGGGTGCGCAATCAGCCCCAGCATTTT
cdr3_aa: CASRNRVRNQPQHF

d_call: TRBD1
j_call: TRBJ1-1
v_call: TRBV10-3
clone_size: NA
cdr3_nt: TGTGCCACCACCCACGGACAGGGGAACACTGAAGCTTTCTTT
cdr3_aa: CATTHGQGNTEAFF

d_call: TRBD1
j_call: TRBJ1-4
v_call: TRBV7-8
clone_size: NA
cdr3_nt: TGTGCCAGCAGCTTAGTGCCGGGACAGGGCACTGAAAAACTGTTTTTT
cdr3_aa: CASSLVPGQGTEKLFF

d_call: NA
j_call: TRBJ2-3
v_call: TRBV20-1
clone_size: many
cdr3_nt: TGCAGTGCTAGGCCGGGCAGCACAGATACGCAGTATTTT
cdr3_aa: CSARPGSTDTQYF

d_call: NA
j_call: TRBJ2-7
v_call: TRBV20-1
clone_size: few
cdr3_nt: TGCAGTGCTAGTTGGGGGTACGAGCAGTACTTC
cdr3_aa: CSASWGYEQYF

d_call: TRBD2
j_call: TRBJ2-7
v_call: TRBV27
clone_size: many
cdr3_nt: TGTGCCAGCAGTACGGCCAGGGGACTAGTCCACGAGCAGTACTTC
cdr3_aa: CASSTARGLVHEQYF

d_call: NA
j_call: TRBJ1-6
v_call: TRBV6-5
clone_size: few
cdr3_nt: TGTGCCAGCAGTTACGAACGGAAATTGAGTAATTCTTCACCCCTCCACTTT
cdr3_aa: CASSYERKLSNSSPLHF

d_call: NA
j_call: TRBJ1-1
v_call: TRBV20-1
clone_size: many
cdr3_nt: TGCCTTCCATCCATGAACACTGAAGCTTTCTTT
cdr3_aa: CLPSMNTEAFF

d_call: NA
j_call: TRBJ2-5
v_call: TRBV7-2
clone_size: few
cdr3_nt: TGTGCCAGCAGTTTTGGGGAGACCCAGTACTTC
cdr3_aa: CASSFGETQYF

d_call: TRBD1
j_call: TRBJ2-7
v_call: TRBV25-1
clone_size: many
cdr3_nt: TGTGCCAGCAGTGGATCCGGGACAGGGGGCGCCTTCTACGAGCAGTACTTC
cdr3_aa: CASSGSGTGGAFYEQYF

d_call: TRBD1
j_call: TRBJ2-7
v_call: TRBV5-4
clone_size: many
cdr3_nt: TGTGCCAGCACCATAGGGGGCGGAGCCTACGAGCAGTACTTC
cdr3_aa: CASTIGGGAYEQYF

d_call: TRBD1
j_call: TRBJ2-5
v_call: TRBV7-8
clone_size: many
cdr3_nt: TGTGCCAGCAGCGTATCCGGACAGGGCGCAGAGACCCAGTACTTC
cdr3_aa: CASSVSGQGAETQYF

d_call: NA
j_call: TRBJ1-2
v_call: TRBV7-9
clone_size: few
cdr3_nt: TGTGCCAGCAGCTTAGCGCATGAGGGAGCTATGAGCGGCTACACCTTC
cdr3_aa: CASSLAHEGAMSGYTF

d_call: NA
j_call: TRBJ1-1
v_call: TRBV4-1
clone_size: many
cdr3_nt: TGCGCCAGCAGCCGGATAGAGGGCGCGAACACTGAAGCTTTCTTT
cdr3_aa: CASSRIEGANTEAFF

d_call: NA
j_call: TRBJ2-1
v_call: TRBV5-5
clone_size: few
cdr3_nt: TGTGCCAGCAGCTTGAACCCCCCCGGATTAGCCGATGAGCAGTTCTTC
cdr3_aa: CASSLNPPGLADEQFF

d_call: NA
j_call: TRBJ2-7
v_call: TRBV3-1
clone_size: NA
cdr3_nt: TGTGCCAGCAGCCAAGGTCTCTTGTTGAGAGGGCAATCCTACGAGCAGTACTTC
cdr3_aa: CASSQGLLLRGQSYEQYF

d_call: TRBD1
j_call: TRBJ2-3
v_call: TRBV20-1
clone_size: many
cdr3_nt: TGCAGTGCTAAGAGAACCGGGACAGGCCTTAGCACAGATACGCAGTATTTT
cdr3_aa: CSAKRTGTGLSTDTQYF

d_call: NA
j_call: TRBJ2-5
v_call: TRBV7-2
clone_size: NA
cdr3_nt: TGTGCCAGCACTATAGTGGGACAAGGGAGCGGAGAGACCCAGTACTTC
cdr3_aa: CASTIVGQGSGETQYF

d_call: NA
j_call: TRBJ2-5
v_call: TRBV18
clone_size: many
cdr3_nt: TGTGCCAGCTCCCCTGAGGACGGTAGAAAGACCCAGTACTTC
cdr3_aa: CASSPEDGRKTQYF

d_call: TRBD1
j_call: TRBJ2-2
v_call: TRBV29-1
clone_size: many
cdr3_nt: TGCAGCGTCGGGAGGATGGGACAGGGAACCGGGGAGCTGTTTTTT
cdr3_aa: CSVGRMGQGTGELFF

d_call: NA
j_call: TRBJ1-2
v_call: TRBV4-1
clone_size: many
cdr3_nt: TGCGCCAGCAGCCAAGATCCGCACGCAACCTATGGCTACACCTTC
cdr3_aa: CASSQDPHATYGYTF

d_call: TRBD1
j_call: TRBJ1-3
v_call: TRBV6-2/TRBV6-3
clone_size: many
cdr3_nt: TGTGCCAGCAGTACGGGACAGCGAAACACCATATATTTT
cdr3_aa: CASSTGQRNTIYF

d_call: TRBD1
j_call: TRBJ1-1
v_call: TRBV30
clone_size: many
cdr3_nt: TGTGCCTGGAGTGTCACAGGGGCCATCACTGAAGCTTTCTTT
cdr3_aa: CAWSVTGAITEAFF

d_call: NA
j_call: TRBJ2-7
v_call: TRBV7-2
clone_size: many
cdr3_nt: TGTGCCAGCAGCCTTGAGGTGGTTGCCTACGAGCAGTACTTC
cdr3_aa: CASSLEVVAYEQYF

d_call: NA
j_call: TRBJ1-1
v_call: TRBV20-1
clone_size: NA
cdr3_nt: TGCAGTGTTTCGCGAAATTTCCCGGCGATCACTGAAGCTTTCTTT
cdr3_aa: CSVSRNFPAITEAFF

d_call: NA
j_call: TRBJ1-6
v_call: TRBV5-8
clone_size: NA
cdr3_nt: TGTGCCAGCAGCCAATGGACAGCTAAGGGGGCACCCCTCCACTTT
cdr3_aa: CASSQWTAKGAPLHF

d_call: NA
j_call: TRBJ2-1
v_call: TRBV6-1
clone_size: many
cdr3_nt: TGTGCCAGCCGAGTCGGGGAGATCTCCTACAATGAGCAGTTCTTC
cdr3_aa: CASRVGEISYNEQFF

d_call: NA
j_call: TRBJ2-3
v_call: TRBV2
clone_size: many
cdr3_nt: TGTGCCAGCAGTGGAGGGATTACAGATACGCAGTATTTT
cdr3_aa: CASSGGITDTQYF

d_call: TRBD2
j_call: TRBJ2-3
v_call: TRBV4-1
clone_size: NA
cdr3_nt: TGCGCCAGCAGCCAAAAGCCTACTTCCGGGACTAGCGGGGATCAGGGTACGCAGTATTTT
cdr3_aa: CASSQKPTSGTSGDQGTQYF

d_call: NA
j_call: TRBJ2-3
v_call: TRBV7-9
clone_size: many
cdr3_nt: TGTGCCAGCAGGTCCGGGGGTACAGATACGCAGTATTTT
cdr3_aa: CASRSGGTDTQYF

d_call: NA
j_call: TRBJ1-2
v_call: TRBV28
clone_size: NA
cdr3_nt: TGTGCCAGCACCTATTCGACAGCTAACTATGGCTACACCTTC
cdr3_aa: CASTYSTANYGYTF

d_call: NA
j_call: TRBJ2-1
v_call: TRBV15
clone_size: many
cdr3_nt: TGTGCCACCAGCAGAGATGGGGAAGGGGGGAATGAGCAGTTCTTC
cdr3_aa: CATSRDGEGGNEQFF

d_call: NA
j_call: TRBJ2-1
v_call: TRBV30
clone_size: many
cdr3_nt: TGTGCCTGGAGTCCCCTGGGCAGGGCCTCGTTCTTC
cdr3_aa: CAWSPLGRASFF

d_call: TRBD1
j_call: TRBJ1-6
v_call: TRBV2
clone_size: many
cdr3_nt: TGTGCCAGCAGAGGGACAGGGAGCTCCTATAATTCACCCCTCCACTTT
cdr3_aa: CASRGTGSSYNSPLHF

d_call: TRBD1
j_call: TRBJ1-2
v_call: TRBV5-1
clone_size: many
cdr3_nt: TGCGCCAGCAGCTTGGGGACAGGGGGCTATGGCTACACCTTC
cdr3_aa: CASSLGTGGYGYTF

d_call: TRBD2
j_call: TRBJ2-7
v_call: TRBV7-2
clone_size: few
cdr3_nt: TGTGCCAGCAGCCCGAGACTAGCGGGAGTCCCGGGGGAGCAGTACTTC
cdr3_aa: CASSPRLAGVPGEQYF

d_call: NA
j_call: TRBJ1-1
v_call: TRBV20-1
clone_size: many
cdr3_nt: TGCAGTGCTATCGGGACAATGAACACTGAAGCTTTCTTT
cdr3_aa: CSAIGTMNTEAFF

d_call: TRBD1
j_call: TRBJ2-1
v_call: TRBV29-1
clone_size: many
cdr3_nt: TGCAGCGTCGGTGTGACAGGGAAAGGTAATGAGCAGTTCTTC
cdr3_aa: CSVGVTGKGNEQFF

d_call: NA
j_call: TRBJ2-6
v_call: TRBV4-1
clone_size: many
cdr3_nt: TGCGCCAGCAGCCGTTCGGGGGACTCTGGGGCCAACGTCCTGACTTTC
cdr3_aa: CASSRSGDSGANVLTF

d_call: TRBD1
j_call: TRBJ1-1
v_call: TRBV2
clone_size: many
cdr3_nt: TGTGCCAGCAGTGAATACGGGACAGGGGGGACTGAAGCTTTCTTT
cdr3_aa: CASSEYGTGGTEAFF

d_call: NA
j_call: TRBJ1-1
v_call: TRBV29-1
clone_size: many
cdr3_nt: TGCAGCGTTCTAACGGGACAAAGGGGTGAAGCTTTCTTT
cdr3_aa: CSVLTGQRGEAFF

d_call: NA
j_call: TRBJ1-3
v_call: TRBV4-2
clone_size: many
cdr3_nt: TGTGCCAGCAGCCAACTCGCCAACTCTGGAAACACCATATATTTT
cdr3_aa: CASSQLANSGNTIYF

d_call: NA
j_call: TRBJ2-1
v_call: TRBV5-1
clone_size: many
cdr3_nt: TGCGCCAGCAGCTTGGTCCCGGGGAATGAGCAGTTCTTC
cdr3_aa: CASSLVPGNEQFF

d_call: NA
j_call: TRBJ1-3
v_call: TRBV3-1
clone_size: few
cdr3_nt: TGTGCCAGCAGCCAAGAAACAGCAAAAGGAAACACCATATATTTT
cdr3_aa: CASSQETAKGNTIYF

d_call: TRBD1
j_call: TRBJ1-4
v_call: TRBV18
clone_size: many
cdr3_nt: TGTGCCAGCTCACCTCTGACAGGGAAGCGGGATGAAAAACTGTTTTTT
cdr3_aa: CASSPLTGKRDEKLFF

d_call: TRBD1
j_call: TRBJ1-5
v_call: TRBV12-3/TRBV12-4
clone_size: many
cdr3_nt: TGTGCCAGCAGCTTATCACAGGGGTCCAATCAGCCCCAGCATTTT
cdr3_aa: CASSLSQGSNQPQHF